Detailed here is one T cell receptor (beta chain). The data were obtained in a study of shared clonotypes between healthy human individuals. The CDR3 is 16 residues long. J gave up 6 bases and V 4 bases, and 13 bases lay outside the gene matches. Germline CDR1 and CDR2: SGHRS and YFSETQ. Assay used: immunoSEQ multiplex PCR; TCRdb lists only in-frame clones, some missing. The data show around 2,000,000 clones, about 95% seen once. It was CD45RO-negative cells, positively selected for CCR7, that made up naive CD8 cells, with terminally differentiated effector memory CD45RA+ cells excluded. The chain links TRBV5-1 to TRBJ1-1; TRBD1 aligns across 9 bases. What was sequenced was naive CD8+ T cells sorted from blood. The sequence was collected from a man between 18 and 35 years old in good health. CDR3 sequence: CASSPRTGAVIAEAFF. In DNA form, the CDR3 reads TGCGCCAGCAGCCCTAGGACAGGGGCCGTGATCGCTGAAGCTTTCTTT.